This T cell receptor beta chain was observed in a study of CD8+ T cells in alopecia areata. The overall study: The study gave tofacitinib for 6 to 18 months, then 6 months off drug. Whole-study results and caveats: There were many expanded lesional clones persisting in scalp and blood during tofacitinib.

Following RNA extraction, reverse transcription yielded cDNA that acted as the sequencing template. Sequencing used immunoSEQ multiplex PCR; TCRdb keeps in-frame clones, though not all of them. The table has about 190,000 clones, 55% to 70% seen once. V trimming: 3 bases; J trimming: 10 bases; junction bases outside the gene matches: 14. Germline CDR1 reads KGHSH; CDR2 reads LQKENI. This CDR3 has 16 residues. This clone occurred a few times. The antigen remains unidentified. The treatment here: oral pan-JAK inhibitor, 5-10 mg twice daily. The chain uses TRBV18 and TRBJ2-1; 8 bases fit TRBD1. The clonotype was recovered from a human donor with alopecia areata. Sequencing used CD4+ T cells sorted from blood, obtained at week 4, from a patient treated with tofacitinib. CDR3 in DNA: TGTGCCAGCTCACCTGATCGGACAGGGTTCCGGACGGAGCAGTTCTTC. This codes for CASSPDRTGFRTEQFF.